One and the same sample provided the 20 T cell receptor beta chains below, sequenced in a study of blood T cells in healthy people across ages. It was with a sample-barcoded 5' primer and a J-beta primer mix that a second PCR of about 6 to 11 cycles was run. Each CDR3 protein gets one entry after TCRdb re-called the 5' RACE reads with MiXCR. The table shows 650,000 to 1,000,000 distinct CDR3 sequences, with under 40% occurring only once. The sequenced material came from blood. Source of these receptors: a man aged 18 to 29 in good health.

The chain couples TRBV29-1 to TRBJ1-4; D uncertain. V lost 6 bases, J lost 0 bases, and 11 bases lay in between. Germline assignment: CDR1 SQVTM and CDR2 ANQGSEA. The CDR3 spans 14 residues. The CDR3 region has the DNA TGCAGCGTCTTGACGGGTGCAACTAATGAAAAACTGTTTTTT. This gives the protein CSVLTGATNEKLFF.

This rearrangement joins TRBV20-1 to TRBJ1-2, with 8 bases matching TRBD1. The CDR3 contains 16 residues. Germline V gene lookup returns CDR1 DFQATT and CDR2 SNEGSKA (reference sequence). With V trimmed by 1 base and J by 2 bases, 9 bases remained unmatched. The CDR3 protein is CSARARGAGGNYGYTF. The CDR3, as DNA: TGCAGTGCTAGAGCTCGGGGGGCAGGGGGCAACTATGGCTACACCTTC.

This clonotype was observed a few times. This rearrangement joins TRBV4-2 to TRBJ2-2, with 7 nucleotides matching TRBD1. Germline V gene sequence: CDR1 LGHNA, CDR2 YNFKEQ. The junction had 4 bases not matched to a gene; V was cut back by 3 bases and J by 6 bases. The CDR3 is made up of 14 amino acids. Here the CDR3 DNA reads TGTGCCAGCAGCCAGGGTACAGGGGCCGGGGAGCTGTTTTTT. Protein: CASSQGTGAGELFF.

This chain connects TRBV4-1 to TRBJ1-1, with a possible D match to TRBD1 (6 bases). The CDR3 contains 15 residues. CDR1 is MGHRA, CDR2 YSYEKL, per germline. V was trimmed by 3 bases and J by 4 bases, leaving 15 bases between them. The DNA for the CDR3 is TGCGCCAGCAGCCAGCTCGGACAGTTGGGCACTGAAGCTTTCTTT. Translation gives CASSQLGQLGTEAFF.

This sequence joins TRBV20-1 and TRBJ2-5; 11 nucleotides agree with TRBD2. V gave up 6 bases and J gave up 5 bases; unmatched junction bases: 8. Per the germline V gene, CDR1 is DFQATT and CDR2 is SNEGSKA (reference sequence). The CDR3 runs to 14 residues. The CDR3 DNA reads TGCAGTGCCCGACTAGCGGGGTTTCGCGAGACCCAGTACTTC. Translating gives CSARLAGFRETQYF.

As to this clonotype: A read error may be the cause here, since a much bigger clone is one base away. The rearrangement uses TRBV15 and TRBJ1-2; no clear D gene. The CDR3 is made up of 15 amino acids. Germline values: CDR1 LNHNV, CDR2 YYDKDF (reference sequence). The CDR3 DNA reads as TGTGCCACCGGCAGAGAAACAACAGAAGTGGGTGGCTACACCTTC. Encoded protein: CATGRETTEVGGYTF. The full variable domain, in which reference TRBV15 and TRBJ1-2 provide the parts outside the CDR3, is DAMVIQNPRYQVTQFGKPVTLSCSQTLNHNVMYWYQQKSSQAPKLLFHYYDKDFNNEADTPDNFQSRRPNTSFCFLDIRSPGLGDTAMYLCATGRETTEVGGYTFGSGTRLTVV.

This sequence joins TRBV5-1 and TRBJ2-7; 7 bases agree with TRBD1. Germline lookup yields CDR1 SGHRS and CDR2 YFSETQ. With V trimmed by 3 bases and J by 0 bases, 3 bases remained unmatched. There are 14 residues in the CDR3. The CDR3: CASSSWDSSYEQYF. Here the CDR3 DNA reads TGCGCCAGCAGCTCCTGGGACAGCTCCTACGAGCAGTACTTC.

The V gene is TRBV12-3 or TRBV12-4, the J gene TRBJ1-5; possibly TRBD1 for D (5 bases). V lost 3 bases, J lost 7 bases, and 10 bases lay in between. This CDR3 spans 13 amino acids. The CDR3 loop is CASSFGKGQPQHF. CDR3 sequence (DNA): TGTGCCAGCAGTTTTGGGAAGGGGCAGCCCCAGCATTTT.

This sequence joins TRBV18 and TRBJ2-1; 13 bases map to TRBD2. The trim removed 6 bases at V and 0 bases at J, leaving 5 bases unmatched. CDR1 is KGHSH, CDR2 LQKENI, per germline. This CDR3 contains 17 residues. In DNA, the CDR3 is TGTGCCAGCTCGTCTACTAGCGGGGGGGTCTCCTACAATGAGCAGTTCTTC. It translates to CASSSTSGGVSYNEQFF.

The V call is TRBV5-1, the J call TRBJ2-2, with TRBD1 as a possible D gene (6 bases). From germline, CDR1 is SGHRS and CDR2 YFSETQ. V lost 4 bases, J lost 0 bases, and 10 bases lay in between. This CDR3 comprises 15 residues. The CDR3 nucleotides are TGCGCCAGCAGCGTCGGACAGTCGAACACCGGGGAGCTGTTTTTT. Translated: CASSVGQSNTGELFF.

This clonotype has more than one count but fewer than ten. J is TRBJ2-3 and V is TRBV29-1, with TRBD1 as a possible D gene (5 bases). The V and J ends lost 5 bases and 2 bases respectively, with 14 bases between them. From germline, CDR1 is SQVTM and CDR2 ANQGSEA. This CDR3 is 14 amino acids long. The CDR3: CSVLRQRDTDTQYF. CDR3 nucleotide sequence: TGCAGCGTTTTAAGACAGCGAGACACAGATACGCAGTATTTT.

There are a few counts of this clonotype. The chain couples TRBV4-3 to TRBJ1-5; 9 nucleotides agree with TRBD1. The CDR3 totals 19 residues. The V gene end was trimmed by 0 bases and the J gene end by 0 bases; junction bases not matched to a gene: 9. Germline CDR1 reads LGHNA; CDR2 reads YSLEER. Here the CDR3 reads CASSQEPPGQGYSNQPQHF. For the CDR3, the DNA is TGCGCCAGCAGCCAAGAACCTCCGGGACAGGGCTATAGCAATCAGCCCCAGCATTTT.

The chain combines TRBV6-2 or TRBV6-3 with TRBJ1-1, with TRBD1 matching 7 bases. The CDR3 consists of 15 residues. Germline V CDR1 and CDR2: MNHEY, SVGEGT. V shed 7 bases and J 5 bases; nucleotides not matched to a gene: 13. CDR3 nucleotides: TGTGCCAGCAATTATATACAGGGGATCGGAACTGAAGCTTTCTTT. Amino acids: CASNYIQGIGTEAFF.

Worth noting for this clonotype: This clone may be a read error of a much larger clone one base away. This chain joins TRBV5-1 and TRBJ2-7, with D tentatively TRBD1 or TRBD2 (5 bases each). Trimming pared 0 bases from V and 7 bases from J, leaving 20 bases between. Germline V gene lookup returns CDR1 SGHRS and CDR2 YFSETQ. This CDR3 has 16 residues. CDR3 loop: CASSLEGTYVDNEQYF. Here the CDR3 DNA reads TGCGCCAGCAGCTTGGAAGGGACCTACGTCGACAATGAGCAGTACTTC.

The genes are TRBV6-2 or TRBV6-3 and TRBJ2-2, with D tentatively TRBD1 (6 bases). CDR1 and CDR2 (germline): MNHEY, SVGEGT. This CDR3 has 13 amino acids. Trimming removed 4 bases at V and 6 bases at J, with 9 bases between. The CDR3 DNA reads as TGTGCCAGCAGTTCTCACAGGGCCGGGGAGCTGTTTTTT. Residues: CASSSHRAGELFF.

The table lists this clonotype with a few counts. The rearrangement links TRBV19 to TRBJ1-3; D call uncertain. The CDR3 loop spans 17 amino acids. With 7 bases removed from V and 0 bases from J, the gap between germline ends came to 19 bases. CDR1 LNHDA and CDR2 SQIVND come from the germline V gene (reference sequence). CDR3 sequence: CASTSTLTAYSGNTIYF. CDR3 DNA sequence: TGTGCCAGTACCTCCACTCTGACGGCCTACTCTGGAAACACCATATATTTT. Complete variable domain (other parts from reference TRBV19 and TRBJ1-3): DGGITQSPKYLFRKEGQNVTLSCEQNLNHDAMYWYRQDPGQGLRLIYYSQIVNDFQKGDIAEGYSVSREKKESFPLTVTSAQKNPTAFYLCASTSTLTAYSGNTIYFGEGSWLTVV.

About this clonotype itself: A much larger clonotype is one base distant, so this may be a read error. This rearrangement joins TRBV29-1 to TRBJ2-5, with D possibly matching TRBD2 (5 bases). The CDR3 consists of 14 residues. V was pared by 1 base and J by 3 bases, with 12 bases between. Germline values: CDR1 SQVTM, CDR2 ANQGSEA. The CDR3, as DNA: TGCAGCGTTGAAGGGGCGGGTATAGAAGAGACCCAGTACTTC. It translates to CSVEGAGIEETQYF. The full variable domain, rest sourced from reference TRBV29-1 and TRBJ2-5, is SAVISQKPSRDICQRGTSLTIQCQVDSQVTMMFWYRQQPGQSLTLIATANQGSEATYESGFVIDKFPISRPNLTFSTLTVSNMSPEDSSIYLCSVEGAGIEETQYFGPGTRLLVL.

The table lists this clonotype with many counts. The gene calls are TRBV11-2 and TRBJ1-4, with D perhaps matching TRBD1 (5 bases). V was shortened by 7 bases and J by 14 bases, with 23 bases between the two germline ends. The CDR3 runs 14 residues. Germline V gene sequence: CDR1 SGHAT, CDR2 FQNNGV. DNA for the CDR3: TGTGCCAGCACCCTTAACCGGGACCTAGATGGGCTGTTTTTT. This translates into CASTLNRDLDGLFF. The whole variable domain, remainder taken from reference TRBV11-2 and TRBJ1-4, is EAGVAQSPRYKIIEKRQSVAFWCNPISGHATLYWYQQILGQGPKLLIQFQNNGVVDDSQLPKDRFSAERLKGVDSTLKIQPAKLEDSAVYLCASTLNRDLDGLFFGSGTQLSVL.

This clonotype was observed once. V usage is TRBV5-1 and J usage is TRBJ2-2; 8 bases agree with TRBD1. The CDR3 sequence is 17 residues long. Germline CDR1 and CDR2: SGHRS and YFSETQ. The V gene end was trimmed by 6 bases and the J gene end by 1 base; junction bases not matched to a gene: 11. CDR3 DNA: TGCGCCAGCAACCAAATCCCTGGGACAGGGAACACCGGGGAGCTGTTTTTT. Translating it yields CASNQIPGTGNTGELFF. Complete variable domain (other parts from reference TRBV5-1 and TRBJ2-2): KAGVTQTPRYLIKTRGQQVTLSCSPISGHRSVSWYQQTPGQGLQFLFEYFSETQRNKGNFPGRFSGRQFSNSRSEMNVSTLELGDSALYLCASNQIPGTGNTGELFFGEGSRLTVL.

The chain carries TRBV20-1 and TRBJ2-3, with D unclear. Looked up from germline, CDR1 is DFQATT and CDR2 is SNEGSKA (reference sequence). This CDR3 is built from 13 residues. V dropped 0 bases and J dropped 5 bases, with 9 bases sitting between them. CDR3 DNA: TGCAGTGCTAGAGACCGCCTAGGAGATACGCAGTATTTT. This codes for CSARDRLGDTQYF.